Each of the 29 T cell receptor beta chains below was sequenced from the same sample in a study of blood T cell repertoires in COVID-19. Measured with immunoSEQ multiplex PCR; TCRdb has only the in-frame clones, and not every one. This sample has some 220,000 clones, with over 90% found just once. Sequenced: peripheral blood. These receptors originate from a man aged 25-40 years with COVID-19, enrolled during active disease.

The V gene is TRBV5-4, the J gene TRBJ2-5, with 10 positions matching TRBD2. This CDR3 contains 16 residues. Germline V gene sequence: CDR1 SGHNT, CDR2 YYREEE (reference sequence). J was trimmed by 6 bases and V by 4 bases; bases with no gene match: 12. The CDR3 sequence: CASSHPASGGLKTQYF. Here the CDR3 DNA reads TGTGCCAGCAGCCACCCCGCTAGCGGGGGACTTAAGACCCAGTACTTC.

This clone showed up just once. The chain joins TRBV5-4 to TRBJ1-2; TRBD1 aligns across 9 bases. V lost 6 bases and J lost 7; bases outside the gene matches: 4. Germline lookup yields CDR1 SGHNT and CDR2 YYREEE (reference sequence). The CDR3 consists of 12 residues. Here the CDR3 DNA reads TGTGCCAGCACGGACAGGGGCTCTGGCTACACCTTC. This translates into CASTDRGSGYTF. Full variable domain (remainder filled in from reference TRBV5-4 and TRBJ1-2): ETGVTQSPTHLIKTRGQQVTLRCSSQSGHNTVSWYQQALGQGPQFIFQYYREEENGRGNFPPRFSGLQFPNYSSELNVNALELDDSALYLCASTDRGSGYTFGSGTRLTVV.

The rearrangement links TRBV6-5 to TRBJ1-4; TRBD1 is a possible D gene (6 bases). This CDR3 is built from 16 residues. The germline gives CDR1 MNHEY, CDR2 SVGAGI. The ends were cut back, 0 bases at V and 6 bases at J, with 14 bases in the middle. The CDR3 sequence: CASSYSLWDTDEKLFF. CDR3 DNA: TGTGCCAGCAGTTACTCTCTCTGGGACACCGATGAAAAACTGTTTTTT.

The chain uses TRBV9 and TRBJ1-2; TRBD1 agrees at 10 bases. Germline assignment: CDR1 SGDLS and CDR2 YYNGEE. After removal of 4 bases from V and 6 bases from J, the junction contained 3 bases not matched to a gene. The CDR3 contains 13 residues. CDR3 sequence (DNA): TGTGCCAGCAGCACCGGACAGGGGGATGGCTACACCTTC. Encoded protein: CASSTGQGDGYTF. Full variable domain (rest looked up from reference TRBV9 and TRBJ1-2): DSGVTQTPKHLITATGQRVTLRCSPRSGDLSVYWYQQSLDQGLQFLIQYYNGEERAKGNILERFSAQQFPDLHSELNLSSLELGDSALYFCASSTGQGDGYTFGSGTRLTVV.

CDR3 sequence: CAWSGQGASPLHF. In DNA form, the CDR3 reads TGTGCCTGGAGTGGACAGGGGGCTTCACCCCTCCACTTT. The rearrangement uses TRBV30 and TRBJ1-6; 10 positions match TRBD1. The CDR3 totals 13 residues. Per the germline V gene, CDR1 is GTSNPN and CDR2 is SVGIG (reference sequence). The J segment lost 9 bases and the V segment lost 1 base, leaving 0 bases of the junction unmatched.

This sequence joins TRBV14 and TRBJ2-1, with 13 bases lining up with TRBD2. CDR3 length equals 19 residues. Germline CDR1 and CDR2: SGHDN and FVKESK. The V segment lost 2 bases and the J segment 8 bases; nucleotides outside the gene matches: 15. CDR3 residues: CASSQTLAGGLTAVDEQFF. In DNA form, the CDR3 reads TGTGCCAGCAGCCAAACACTAGCGGGGGGGCTAACGGCGGTGGATGAGCAGTTCTTC.

J is TRBJ2-3 and V is TRBV13; 13 bases align to TRBD2. Trimming at V came to 5 bases and at J to 2 bases, leaving 4 bases not matched to a gene. The CDR3 loop spans 16 amino acids. Germline V gene sequence: CDR1 PRHDT, CDR2 FYEKMQ (reference sequence). The DNA for the CDR3 is TGTGCCAGCAGCGCACTAGCGGGGGGGCCCACAGATACGCAGTATTTT. It specifies CASSALAGGPTDTQYF.

V usage is TRBV10-2 and J usage is TRBJ1-2; 9 nucleotides line up with TRBD1. V shed 3 bases and J 8 bases; nucleotides not matched to a gene: 19. The CDR3 sequence is 18 residues long. Germline lookup yields CDR1 WSHSY and CDR2 SAAADI. CDR3 loop: CASSDVSGTGWLYRGYTF. The CDR3 DNA reads TGCGCCAGCAGTGACGTATCCGGGACAGGGTGGCTCTATAGGGGCTACACCTTC.

The chain recombines TRBV7-2 with TRBJ2-5; D gene ambiguous. There are 11 residues in the CDR3. Germline CDR1 and CDR2: SGHTA and FQGNSA. V was cut by 4 bases and J by 5 bases, with 5 bases left in between. The CDR3 here is CASSSEETQYF. CDR3 bases: TGTGCCAGCAGCTCCGAGGAGACCCAGTACTTC.

This sequence joins TRBV12-5 and TRBJ1-6, with 10 bases matching TRBD1. The germline V gene encodes CDR1 LGHNT and CDR2 FRNRAP. The trim removed 1 base at V and 11 bases at J, leaving 5 bases unmatched. The CDR3 loop spans 15 amino acids. CDR3 sequence: CASGLGDRGLPPLHF. The CDR3, as DNA: TGTGCTAGTGGTTTGGGGGACAGGGGCTTACCACCCCTCCACTTT.

The chain is built from TRBV5-4 and TRBJ1-2; TRBD1 matches at 7 bases. This CDR3 contains 16 residues. Germline CDR1 reads SGHNT; CDR2 reads YYREEE (reference sequence). With V trimmed by 4 bases and J by 0 bases, 9 bases remained unmatched. The CDR3 sequence is CASSSTTGTANYGYTF. CDR3 coding DNA: TGTGCCAGCAGCAGCACGACAGGGACGGCTAACTATGGCTACACCTTC.

The chain joins TRBV19 to TRBJ1-2; tentative D call: TRBD1 (6 bases). The length of the CDR3 is 16 residues. From germline, CDR1 is LNHDA and CDR2 SQIVND (reference sequence). Trimming removed 6 bases at V and 1 base at J, with 18 bases between. This CDR3 is CASSTLQGGVNYGYTF. For the CDR3, the DNA is TGTGCCAGTAGCACCCTACAGGGTGGGGTTAACTATGGCTACACCTTC.

This clone was seen only a few times. The chain employs TRBV4-2 and TRBJ2-2; D may be TRBD1 (5 bases). Between the trimmed V and J ends, which lost 2 bases and 4 bases, there was a span of 14 bases. Germline V gives CDR1 LGHNA, CDR2 YNFKEQ. The CDR3 runs 16 residues. In DNA form, the CDR3 reads TGTGCCAGCAGCCAACTAGGGGTAGTAGGCACCGGGGAGCTGTTTTTT. It translates to CASSQLGVVGTGELFF.

The rearrangement links TRBV5-4 to TRBJ1-2; 7 positions match TRBD1. Germline lookup yields CDR1 SGHNT and CDR2 YYREEE (reference sequence). V dropped 10 bases and J dropped 8; count of bases not matched to a gene: 11. The CDR3 runs 12 residues. This CDR3 reads CAGSDRVWGYTF. In DNA form, the CDR3 reads TGTGCCGGAAGCGACAGGGTTTGGGGCTACACCTTC.

The V call is TRBV7-9, the J call TRBJ1-1; tentatively, D is TRBD1 (6 bases). V lost 11 bases and J 0 bases, leaving 28 bases between the germline ends. This CDR3 is built from 18 residues. Per the germline V gene, CDR1 is SEHNR and CDR2 is FQNEAQ (reference sequence). The CDR3 nucleotides read TGTGCCGGCCTCAGAGTAGAAGGACAGTTTTTCATGAACACTGAAGCTTTCTTT. It codes for CAGLRVEGQFFMNTEAFF.

The V call is TRBV7-3, the J call TRBJ2-1; 8 bases map to TRBD2. Germline trimming cut 5 bases from V and 2 bases from J; bases unmatched to any gene: 14. Germline values: CDR1 SGHTA, CDR2 FQGTGA. The CDR3 extends over 18 amino acids. Here the CDR3 DNA reads TGTGCCAGCAGCCCAGGGGCGGCAGCGGGGGTCCCCTACAATGAGCAGTTCTTC. This translates into CASSPGAAAGVPYNEQFF.

The gene calls are TRBV5-1 and TRBJ2-1; D uncertain. This CDR3 spans 16 amino acids. Germline V gene sequence: CDR1 SGHRS, CDR2 YFSETQ. Trimming took 4 bases from V and 0 from J, leaving 14 bases between them. CDR3 residues: CASSPSTLSSYNEQFF. In nucleotides, the CDR3 is TGCGCCAGCAGCCCGAGCACCCTGAGCTCCTACAATGAGCAGTTCTTC.

CDR3 loop: CASGEKGAYGYTF. CDR3 nucleotides: TGTGCCAGCGGCGAAAAGGGGGCCTATGGCTACACCTTC. This chain links TRBV5-4 with TRBJ1-2, with TRBD1 matching over 7 bases. Germline assignment: CDR1 SGHNT and CDR2 YYREEE (reference sequence). The CDR3 runs to 13 residues. V dropped 7 bases and J dropped 4; count of bases not matched to a gene: 7.

The chain uses TRBV18 and TRBJ1-6, with D unresolved. The CDR3 consists of 13 residues. Germline V gene sequence: CDR1 KGHSH, CDR2 LQKENI. V gave up 2 bases and J gave up 8 bases, with 7 bases separating them. The CDR3 is CASSPGSDSPLHF. CDR3 bases: TGTGCCAGCTCACCAGGGAGTGATTCACCCCTCCACTTT.

This chain links TRBV29-1 with TRBJ1-4, with a weak D call TRBD1 (5 bases). The germline V gene has CDR1 SQVTM and CDR2 ANQGSEA. Between the trimmed V and J ends, which lost 3 bases and 4 bases, there was a span of 9 bases. The CDR3 length is 13 residues. This CDR3 is CSVETEINEKLFF. CDR3 nucleotide sequence: TGCAGCGTTGAGACAGAGATTAATGAAAAACTGTTTTTT.

This clone was detected only once. CDR3 nucleotides: TGTGCCAGCAGCAAGTTCACAGGGGGCGGCACAGATACGCAGTATTTT. It translates to CASSKFTGGGTDTQYF. The chain recombines TRBV27 with TRBJ2-3, with 9 bases matching TRBD1. Germline V gives CDR1 MNHEY, CDR2 SMNVEV (reference sequence). This CDR3 comprises 16 residues. The J segment lost 1 base and the V segment lost 6 bases, leaving 8 bases of the junction unmatched.

V gene TRBV4-2 combines with J gene TRBJ2-3; TRBD2 matches 11 bases. The CDR3 has 20 residues. The J segment lost 0 bases and the V segment lost 2 bases, leaving 13 bases of the junction unmatched. Germline CDR1 LGHNA, CDR2 YNFKEQ. The CDR3 spells CASSQRHPSGGIISTDTQYF. The CDR3 DNA is TGTGCCAGCAGCCAAAGGCACCCTAGCGGGGGGATAATAAGCACAGATACGCAGTATTTT.

This clone is a singleton in its sample. The CDR3 reads CASSPPSSGQGPADTEAFF. The DNA of the CDR3 is TGTGCCAGCTCACCACCTTCTTCCGGTCAGGGGCCTGCGGACACTGAAGCTTTCTTT. The chain is built from TRBV18 and TRBJ1-1; D is perhaps TRBD1 (6 bases). The CDR3 length is 19 residues. Deletions cut 0 bases from V and 3 bases from J, with 23 bases between. The germline V gene encodes CDR1 KGHSH and CDR2 LQKENI.

V gene TRBV10-3 combines with J gene TRBJ2-3, with D maybe TRBD1 (6 bases). Germline V CDR1 and CDR2: ENHRY, SYGVKD. V gave up 4 bases and J gave up 4 bases, with 12 bases separating them. The CDR3 is 14 residues long. CDR3 sequence (DNA): TGTGCCATCAGTGGGCGACAGGACTCAGATACGCAGTATTTT. It specifies CAISGRQDSDTQYF.

This clone was detected only a few times. The chain couples TRBV25-1 to TRBJ2-7; TRBD2 aligns across 9 bases. This CDR3 has 16 residues. Germline trimming cut 6 bases from V and 2 bases from J; bases unmatched to any gene: 11. The germline V gene encodes CDR1 MGHDK and CDR2 SYGVNS. In DNA, the CDR3 is TGTGCCAGCAGCCCCCTTGGTAGCGGGGGACCCTACGAGCAGTACTTC. It is translated as CASSPLGSGGPYEQYF.

This chain uses TRBV6-5 with TRBJ1-2, with TRBD1 matching 7 bases. Germline V gene data show CDR1 as MNHEY and CDR2 as SVGAGI. This CDR3 has 15 residues. Unmatched junction bases numbered 10, after V lost 2 bases and J lost 7 bases. CDR3 sequence (DNA): TGTGCCAGCAGTTACAATCCAGGGGGTGAAGGTGGCTACACCTTC. Protein: CASSYNPGGEGGYTF.

This sequence joins TRBV18 and TRBJ1-6; 10 positions agree with TRBD1. The CDR3 runs 15 residues. The V segment lost 3 bases and the J segment 8 bases; nucleotides outside the gene matches: 4. Germline V gene sequence: CDR1 KGHSH, CDR2 LQKENI. CDR3 coding DNA: TGTGCCAGCTCACCCGCCGGGACAGGGGATTCACCCCTCCACTTT. This codes for CASSPAGTGDSPLHF.

The chain joins TRBV6-6 to TRBJ1-5, with TRBD1 matching over 7 bases. CDR1 MNHNY and CDR2 SVGAGI come from the germline V gene (reference sequence). Trimming removed 5 bases from V and 6 bases from J; junction bases left unmatched: 16. The CDR3 loop spans 17 amino acids. The CDR3 DNA reads as TGTGCCAGCAGTCGTTCCCCGAGGCAGGGGGTAGTTCAGCCCCAGCATTTT. Amino acid sequence: CASSRSPRQGVVQPQHF.

The rearrangement uses TRBV6-6 and TRBJ2-7; no reliable D call. Germline V gene data show CDR1 as MNHNY and CDR2 as SVGAGI (reference sequence). CDR3 size: 12 residues. V lost 6 bases to trimming and J lost 3 bases, with 9 bases between them. This CDR3 is CASSKENYEQYF. The DNA for the CDR3 is TGTGCCAGCAGCAAAGAGAACTACGAGCAGTACTTC.